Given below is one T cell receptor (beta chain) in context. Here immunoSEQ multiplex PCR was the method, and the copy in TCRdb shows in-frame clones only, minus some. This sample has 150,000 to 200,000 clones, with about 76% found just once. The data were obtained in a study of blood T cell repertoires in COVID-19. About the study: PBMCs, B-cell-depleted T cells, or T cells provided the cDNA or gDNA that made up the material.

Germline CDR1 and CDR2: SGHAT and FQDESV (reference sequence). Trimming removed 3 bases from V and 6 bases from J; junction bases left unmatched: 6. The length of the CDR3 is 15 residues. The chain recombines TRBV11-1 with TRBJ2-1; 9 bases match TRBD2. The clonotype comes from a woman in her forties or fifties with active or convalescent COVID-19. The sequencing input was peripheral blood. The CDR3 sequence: CASSFLREGRNEQFF. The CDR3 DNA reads TGTGCCAGCAGCTTTTTGCGGGAGGGCCGCAATGAGCAGTTCTTC.